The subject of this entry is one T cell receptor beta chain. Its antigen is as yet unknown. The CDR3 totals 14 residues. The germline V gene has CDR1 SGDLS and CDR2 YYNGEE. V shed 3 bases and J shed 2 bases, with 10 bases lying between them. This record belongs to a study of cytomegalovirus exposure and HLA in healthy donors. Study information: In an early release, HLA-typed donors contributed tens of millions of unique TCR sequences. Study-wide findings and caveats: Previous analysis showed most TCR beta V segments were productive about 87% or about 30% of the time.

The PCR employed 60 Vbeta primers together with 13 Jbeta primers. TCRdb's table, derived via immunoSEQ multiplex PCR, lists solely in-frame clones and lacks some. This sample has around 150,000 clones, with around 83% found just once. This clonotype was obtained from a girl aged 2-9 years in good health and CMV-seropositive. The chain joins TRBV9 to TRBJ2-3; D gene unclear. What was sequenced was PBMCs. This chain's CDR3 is CASSGEVTTDTQYF. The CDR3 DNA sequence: TGTGCCAGCAGCGGCGAGGTTACCACAGATACGCAGTATTTT.